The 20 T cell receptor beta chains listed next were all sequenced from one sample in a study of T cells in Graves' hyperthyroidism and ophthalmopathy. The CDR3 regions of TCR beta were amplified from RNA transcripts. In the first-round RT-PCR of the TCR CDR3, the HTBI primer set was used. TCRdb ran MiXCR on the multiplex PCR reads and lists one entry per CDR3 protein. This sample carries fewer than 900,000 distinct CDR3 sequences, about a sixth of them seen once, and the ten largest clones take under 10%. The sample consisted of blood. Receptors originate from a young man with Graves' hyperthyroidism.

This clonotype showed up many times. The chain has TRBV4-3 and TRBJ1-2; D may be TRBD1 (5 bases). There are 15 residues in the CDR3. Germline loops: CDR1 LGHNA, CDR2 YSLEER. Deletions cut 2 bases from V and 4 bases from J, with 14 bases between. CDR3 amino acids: CASSQSTEGFYGYTF. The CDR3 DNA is TGCGCCAGCAGCCAATCCACGGAGGGGTTCTATGGCTACACCTTC.

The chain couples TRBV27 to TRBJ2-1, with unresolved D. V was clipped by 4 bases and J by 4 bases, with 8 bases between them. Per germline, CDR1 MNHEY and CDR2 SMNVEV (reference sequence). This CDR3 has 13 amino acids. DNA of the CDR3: TGTGCCAGCAGTTATTTATCTTACAATGAGCAGTTCTTC. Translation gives CASSYLSYNEQFF.

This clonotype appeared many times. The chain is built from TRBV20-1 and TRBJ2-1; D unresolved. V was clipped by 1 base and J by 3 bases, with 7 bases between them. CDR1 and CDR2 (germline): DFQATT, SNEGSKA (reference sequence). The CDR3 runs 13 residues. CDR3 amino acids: CSARVTVYNEQFF. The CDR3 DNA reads TGCAGTGCTAGAGTAACAGTCTACAATGAGCAGTTCTTC.

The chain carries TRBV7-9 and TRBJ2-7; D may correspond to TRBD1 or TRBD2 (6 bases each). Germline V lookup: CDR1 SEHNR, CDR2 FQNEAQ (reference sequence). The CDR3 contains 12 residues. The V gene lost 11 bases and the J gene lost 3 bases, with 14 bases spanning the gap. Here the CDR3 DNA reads TGTGCCGCACAGGGAGGCGGCTACGAGCAGTACTTC. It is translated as CAAQGGGYEQYF.

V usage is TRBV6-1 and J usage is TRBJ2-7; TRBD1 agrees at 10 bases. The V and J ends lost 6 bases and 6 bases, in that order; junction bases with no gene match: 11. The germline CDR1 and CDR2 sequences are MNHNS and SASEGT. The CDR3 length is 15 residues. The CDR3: CASSPGTGVICEQYF. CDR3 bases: TGTGCCAGCAGCCCCGGGACAGGGGTCATCTGCGAGCAGTACTTC.

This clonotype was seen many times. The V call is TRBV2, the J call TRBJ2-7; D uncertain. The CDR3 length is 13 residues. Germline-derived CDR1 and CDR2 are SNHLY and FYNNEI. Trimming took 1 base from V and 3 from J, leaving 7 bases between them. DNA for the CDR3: TGTGCCAGCAGTGAAGAAGCCCACTACGAGCAGTACTTC. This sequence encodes CASSEEAHYEQYF.

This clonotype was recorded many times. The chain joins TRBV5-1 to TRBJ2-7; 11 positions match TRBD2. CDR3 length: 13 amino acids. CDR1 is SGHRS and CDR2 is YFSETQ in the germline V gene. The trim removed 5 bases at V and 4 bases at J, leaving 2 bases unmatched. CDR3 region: CASRASGRYEQYF. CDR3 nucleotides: TGCGCCAGCAGGGCTAGCGGGAGGTACGAGCAGTACTTC.

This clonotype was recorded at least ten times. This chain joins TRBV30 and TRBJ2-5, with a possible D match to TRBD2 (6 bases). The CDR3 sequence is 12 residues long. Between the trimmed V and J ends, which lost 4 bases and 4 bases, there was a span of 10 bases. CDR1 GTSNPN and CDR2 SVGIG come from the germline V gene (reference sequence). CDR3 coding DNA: TGTGCCTGGACCCCCGGGGGAGAGACCCAGTACTTC. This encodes CAWTPGGETQYF.

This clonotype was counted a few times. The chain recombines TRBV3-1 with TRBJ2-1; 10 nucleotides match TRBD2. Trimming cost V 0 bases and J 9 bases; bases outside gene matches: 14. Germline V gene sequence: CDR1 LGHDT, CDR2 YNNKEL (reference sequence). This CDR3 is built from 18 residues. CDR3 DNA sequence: TGTGCCAGCAGCCAAGAGAGGACTAGCGGTTTCTGGGGGGTTGAGCAGTTCTTC. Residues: CASSQERTSGFWGVEQFF.

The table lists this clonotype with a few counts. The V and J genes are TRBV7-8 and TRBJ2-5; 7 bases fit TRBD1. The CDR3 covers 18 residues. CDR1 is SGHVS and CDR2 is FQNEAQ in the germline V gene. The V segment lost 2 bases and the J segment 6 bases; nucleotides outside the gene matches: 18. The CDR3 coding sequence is TGTGCCAGCAGCTTACGAGAGCAGAGACAGGGACGGGAAAAGACCCAGTACTTC. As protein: CASSLREQRQGREKTQYF.

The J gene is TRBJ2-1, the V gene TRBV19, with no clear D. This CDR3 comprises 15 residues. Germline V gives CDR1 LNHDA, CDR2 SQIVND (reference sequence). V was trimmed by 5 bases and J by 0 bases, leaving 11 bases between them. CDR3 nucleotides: TGTGCCAGTAGTCTGACTGAGAGCTCCTACAATGAGCAGTTCTTC. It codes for CASSLTESSYNEQFF.

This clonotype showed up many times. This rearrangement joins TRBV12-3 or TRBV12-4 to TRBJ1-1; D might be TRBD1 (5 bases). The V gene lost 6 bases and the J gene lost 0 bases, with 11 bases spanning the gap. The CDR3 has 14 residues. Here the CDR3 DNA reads TGTGCCAGCAGGTTGGGACGGATGAACACTGAAGCTTTCTTT. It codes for CASRLGRMNTEAFF.

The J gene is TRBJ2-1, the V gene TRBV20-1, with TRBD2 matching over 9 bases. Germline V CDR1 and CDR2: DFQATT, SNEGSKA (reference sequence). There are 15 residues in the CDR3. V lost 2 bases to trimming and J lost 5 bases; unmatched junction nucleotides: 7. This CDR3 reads CSARSVGLANNEQFF. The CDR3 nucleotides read TGCAGTGCTAGATCCGTCGGACTAGCGAACAATGAGCAGTTCTTC.

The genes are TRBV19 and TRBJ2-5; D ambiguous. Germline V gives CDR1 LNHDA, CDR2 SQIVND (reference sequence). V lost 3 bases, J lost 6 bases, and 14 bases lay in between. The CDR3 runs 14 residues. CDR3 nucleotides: TGTGCCAGTAGTATCGATATCGCTCGGAAGACCCAGTACTTC. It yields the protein CASSIDIARKTQYF.

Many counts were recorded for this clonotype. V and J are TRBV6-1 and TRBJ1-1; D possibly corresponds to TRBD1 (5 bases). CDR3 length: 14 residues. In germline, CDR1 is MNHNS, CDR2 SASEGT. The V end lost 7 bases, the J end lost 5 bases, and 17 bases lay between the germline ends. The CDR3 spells CASTEGGAGTEAFF. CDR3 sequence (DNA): TGTGCCAGCACCGAGGGTGGGGCAGGGACTGAAGCTTTCTTT.

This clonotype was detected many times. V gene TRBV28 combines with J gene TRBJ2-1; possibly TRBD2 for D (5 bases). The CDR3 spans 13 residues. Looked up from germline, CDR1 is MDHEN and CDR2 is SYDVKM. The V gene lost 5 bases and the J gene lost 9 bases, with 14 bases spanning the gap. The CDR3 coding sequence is TGTGCCAGCAGTAGAGCGGCCTTCGGTGAGCAGTTCTTC. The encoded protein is CASSRAAFGEQFF.

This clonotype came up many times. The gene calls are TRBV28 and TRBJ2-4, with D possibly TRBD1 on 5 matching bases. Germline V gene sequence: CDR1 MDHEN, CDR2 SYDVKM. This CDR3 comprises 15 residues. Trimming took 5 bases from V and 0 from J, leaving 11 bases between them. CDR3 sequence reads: CASSLNRKAKNIQYF. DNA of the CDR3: TGTGCCAGCAGTCTCAACAGGAAAGCCAAAAACATTCAGTACTTC.

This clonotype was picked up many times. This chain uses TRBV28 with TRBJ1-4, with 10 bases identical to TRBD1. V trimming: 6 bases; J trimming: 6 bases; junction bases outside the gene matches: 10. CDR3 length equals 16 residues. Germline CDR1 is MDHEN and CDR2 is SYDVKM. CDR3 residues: CASSQNPGTGDEKLFF. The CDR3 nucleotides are TGTGCCAGCAGCCAAAACCCCGGGACAGGGGATGAAAAACTGTTTTTT.

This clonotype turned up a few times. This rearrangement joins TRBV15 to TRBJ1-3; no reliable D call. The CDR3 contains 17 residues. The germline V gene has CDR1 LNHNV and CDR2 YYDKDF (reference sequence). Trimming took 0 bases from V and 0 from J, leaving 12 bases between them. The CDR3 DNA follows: TGTGCCACCAGCAGAGATATTGGCGACTTCTCTGGAAACACCATATATTTT. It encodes CATSRDIGDFSGNTIYF. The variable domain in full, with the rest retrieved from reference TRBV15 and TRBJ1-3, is DAMVIQNPRYQVTQFGKPVTLSCSQTLNHNVMYWYQQKSSQAPKLLFHYYDKDFNNEADTPDNFQSRRPNTSFCFLDIRSPGLGDTAMYLCATSRDIGDFSGNTIYFGEGSWLTVV.

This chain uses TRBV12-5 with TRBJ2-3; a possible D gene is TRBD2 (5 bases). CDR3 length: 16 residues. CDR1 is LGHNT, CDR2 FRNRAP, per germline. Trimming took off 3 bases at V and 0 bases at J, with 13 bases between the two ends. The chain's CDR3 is CASGFGGLFSTDTQYF. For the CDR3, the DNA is TGTGCTAGTGGTTTTGGAGGCTTGTTTAGCACAGATACGCAGTATTTT.